Listed below are T cell receptor beta chains from one sample, sequenced in a study of blood T cell repertoires in COVID-19. Measured with immunoSEQ multiplex PCR; TCRdb has only the in-frame clones, and not every one. The table lists some 140,000 clones, roughly four fifths of them singletons, with roughly 13% in the top ten. Specimen: peripheral blood. The receptors here all came from a man older than 75 with acute or convalescent COVID-19. Both conserved end residues are part of each CDR3. A D gene is named only where the DNA matches it firmly. Size is stated for part of the rows, as once, few or many counts, or as a class when the clone is expanded.

J,V,D,size,DNA,CDR3
TRBJ1-2,TRBV18,TRBD1,few,TGTGCCAGCTCTCTTCGGGACAGAGCCTATTATGGCTACACCTTC,CASSLRDRAYYGYTF
TRBJ2-5,TRBV28,TRBD1,-,TGTGCCAGCAGTCCCCTGACAGGGCGAGAGACCCAGTACTTC,CASSPLTGRETQYF
TRBJ1-1,TRBV29-1,-,-,TGCAGCGGTGTGTCCAGCACTGAAGCTTTCTTT,CSGVSSTEAFF
TRBJ2-7,TRBV6-5,TRBD1,-,TGTGCCAGCGGAGTACAGGGGCCCTACGAGCAGTACTTC,CASGVQGPYEQYF
TRBJ1-2,TRBV29-1,TRBD1,-,TGCAGCGTCCACGGACAGGGGGCTCACTATGGCTACACCTTC,CSVHGQGAHYGYTF
TRBJ2-4,TRBV1,-,-,TGCACCAGCAGCCAGAGACAGATGTTAGCCAAAAACATTCAGTACTTC,CTSSQRQMLAKNIQYF
TRBJ2-2,TRBV18,TRBD1,-,TGTGCCAGCTCACCGGGACAGAGCACCGGGGAGCTGTTTTTT,CASSPGQSTGELFF
TRBJ2-5,TRBV5-4,-,-,TGTGCCAGCAGCTCAGCAGGGAAGGAGACCCAGTACTTC,CASSSAGKETQYF
TRBJ1-1,TRBV7-3,-,-,TGTGCCAGCAAAGTCGGACAGACGGGGAACACTGAAGCTTTCTTT,CASKVGQTGNTEAFF
TRBJ1-5,TRBV5-8,TRBD1,once,TGTGCCAGCAGCTTAGGACAGGGGGGTTATCAGCCCCAGCATTTT,CASSLGQGGYQPQHF
TRBJ1-4,TRBV30,-,-,TGTGCCTGGAAGGAGCGAGGGCCTAATGAAAAACTGTTTTTT,CAWKERGPNEKLFF
TRBJ1-2,TRBV29-1,TRBD1,-,TGCAGCGTTGCGCCCACCTGGACAGGGGGGGTCGGGGGAGGCTACACCTTC,CSVAPTWTGGVGGGYTF
TRBJ2-2,TRBV9,TRBD2,-,TGTGCCAGCAGCAACTCCCATGTAGCGGGGGTGGACACCGGGGAGCTGTTTTTT,CASSNSHVAGVDTGELFF
TRBJ2-1,TRBV11-3,TRBD2,-,TGTGCCAGCAGCTTAGGGACTAGCGGGGGGGCGTTCTACAATGAGCAGTTCTTC,CASSLGTSGGAFYNEQFF
TRBJ2-1,TRBV11-2,-,-,TGTGCCAGCAGCCCTCTTAGTTTTCGGGGTGAGCAGTTCTTC,CASSPLSFRGEQFF
TRBJ2-3,TRBV27,-,-,TGTGCCAGCAGAAAACAGGGTTCCCCCACAGATACGCAGTATTTT,CASRKQGSPTDTQYF
TRBJ1-4,TRBV5-4,-,-,TGTGCCAGCAGCTTGGATCAAGAAAAACTGTTTTTT,CASSLDQEKLFF